The entry below describes one T cell receptor beta chain. No antigen is known for it. The PCR ran on 60 Vbeta and 13 Jbeta primers. Authors' analysis steps: There were 80 million or so unique TCR beta chains by a later count, and 8.5 million to 14 million of them were shared. This table comes from immunoSEQ multiplex PCR, and its TCRdb copy is limited to in-frame clones, with some not included. That table gives V, J and clone size, and the DNA gave D and trimming. Of fewer than 200,000 clones listed, approximately 80% were seen once; the top ten hold 7%. The data stem from a study of cytomegalovirus exposure and HLA in healthy donors. The CDR3 spans 14 residues. CDR1 and CDR2 from the germline V gene are LNHNV and YYDKDF (reference sequence). The ends were cut back, 4 bases at V and 8 bases at J, with 12 bases in the middle. Study findings and constraints: CMV serostatus was the sole immune exposure data available.

Sequenced: PBMCs. The clonotype comes from a young woman in good health and CMV-seropositive. The chain employs TRBV15 and TRBJ1-6; D unresolved. The CDR3 coding sequence is TGTGCCACCAGCAAGGACTGGGGAGATTCACCCCTCCACTTT. It codes for CATSKDWGDSPLHF.